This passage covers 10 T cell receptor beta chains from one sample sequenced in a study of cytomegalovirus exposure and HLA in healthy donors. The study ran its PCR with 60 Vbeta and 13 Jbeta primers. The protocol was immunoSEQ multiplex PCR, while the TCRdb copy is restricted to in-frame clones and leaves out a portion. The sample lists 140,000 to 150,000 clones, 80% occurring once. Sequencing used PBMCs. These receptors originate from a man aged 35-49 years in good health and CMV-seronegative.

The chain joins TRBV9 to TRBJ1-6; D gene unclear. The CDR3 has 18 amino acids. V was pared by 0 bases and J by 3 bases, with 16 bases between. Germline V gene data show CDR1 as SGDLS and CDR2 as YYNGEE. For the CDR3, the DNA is TGTGCCAGCAGCGTAGCTGAGCGGCAGGCGTTCTATAATTCACCCCTCCACTTT. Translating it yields CASSVAERQAFYNSPLHF. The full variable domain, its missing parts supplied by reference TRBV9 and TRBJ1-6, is DSGVTQTPKHLITATGQRVTLRCSPRSGDLSVYWYQQSLDQGLQFLIQYYNGEERAKGNILERFSAQQFPDLHSELNLSSLELGDSALYFCASSVAERQAFYNSPLHFGNGTRLTVT.

The CDR3 is CASSPHRSGTSDRQYF. As DNA, the CDR3 is TGTGCCAGTAGTCCTCACCGGTCCGGGACTAGCGACCGGCAGTACTTC. The chain couples TRBV19 to TRBJ2-7; TRBD2 aligns across 10 bases. The CDR3 loop spans 16 amino acids. Per germline, CDR1 LNHDA and CDR2 SQIVND (reference sequence). V was clipped by 5 bases and J by 9 bases; unmatched bases: 16.

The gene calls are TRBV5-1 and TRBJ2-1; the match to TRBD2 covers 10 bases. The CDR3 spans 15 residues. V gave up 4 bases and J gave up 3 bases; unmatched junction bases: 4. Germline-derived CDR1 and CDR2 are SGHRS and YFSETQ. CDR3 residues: CASSPSGGDYNEQFF. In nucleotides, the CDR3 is TGCGCCAGCAGCCCTAGCGGGGGTGACTACAATGAGCAGTTCTTC.

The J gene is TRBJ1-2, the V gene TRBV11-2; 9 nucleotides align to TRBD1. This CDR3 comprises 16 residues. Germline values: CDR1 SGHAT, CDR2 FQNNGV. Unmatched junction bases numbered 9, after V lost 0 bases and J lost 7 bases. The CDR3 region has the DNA TGTGCCAGCAGCTTAGATAGCGGACAGGGGAGCGGTGGCTACACCTTC. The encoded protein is CASSLDSGQGSGGYTF. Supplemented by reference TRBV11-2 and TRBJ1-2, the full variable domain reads EAGVAQSPRYKIIEKRQSVAFWCNPISGHATLYWYQQILGQGPKLLIQFQNNGVVDDSQLPKDRFSAERLKGVDSTLKIQPAKLEDSAVYLCASSLDSGQGSGGYTFGSGTRLTVV.

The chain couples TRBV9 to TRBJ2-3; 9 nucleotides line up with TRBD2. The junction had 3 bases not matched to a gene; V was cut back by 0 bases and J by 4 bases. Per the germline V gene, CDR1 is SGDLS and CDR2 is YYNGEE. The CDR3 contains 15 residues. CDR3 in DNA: TGTGCCAGCAGCGTAGTAGCGGGGGTGCCAGATACGCAGTATTTT. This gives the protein CASSVVAGVPDTQYF.

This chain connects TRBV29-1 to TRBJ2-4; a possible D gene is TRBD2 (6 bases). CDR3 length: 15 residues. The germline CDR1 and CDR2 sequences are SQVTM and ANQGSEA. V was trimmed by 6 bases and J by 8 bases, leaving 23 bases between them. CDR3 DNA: TGCAGCGTCTCCGACACGGGACTGACACTGGACATTCAGTACTTC. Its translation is CSVSDTGLTLDIQYF.

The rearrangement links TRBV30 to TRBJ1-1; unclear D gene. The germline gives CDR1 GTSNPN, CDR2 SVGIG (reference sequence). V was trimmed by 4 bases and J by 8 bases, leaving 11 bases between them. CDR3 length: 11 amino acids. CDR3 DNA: TGTGCCTGGACCCGAGCAGGAGAAGCTTTCTTT. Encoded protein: CAWTRAGEAFF. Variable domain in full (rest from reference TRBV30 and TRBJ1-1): SQTIHQWPATLVQPVGSPLSLECTVEGTSNPNLYWYRQAAGRGLQLLFYSVGIGQISSEVPQNLSASRPQDRQFILSSKKLLLSDSGFYLCAWTRAGEAFFGQGTRLTVV.

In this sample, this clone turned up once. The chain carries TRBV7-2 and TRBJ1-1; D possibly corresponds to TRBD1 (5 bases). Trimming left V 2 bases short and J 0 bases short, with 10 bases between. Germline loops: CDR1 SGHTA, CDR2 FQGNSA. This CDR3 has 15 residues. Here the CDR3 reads CASSLQGAMNTEAFF. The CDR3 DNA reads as TGTGCCAGCAGCTTACAGGGTGCCATGAACACTGAAGCTTTCTTT. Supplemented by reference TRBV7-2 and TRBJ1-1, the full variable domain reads GAGVSQSPSNKVTEKGKDVELRCDPISGHTALYWYRQSLGQGLEFLIYFQGNSAPDKSGLPSDRFSAERTGGSVSTLTIQRTQQEDSAVYLCASSLQGAMNTEAFFGQGTRLTVV.

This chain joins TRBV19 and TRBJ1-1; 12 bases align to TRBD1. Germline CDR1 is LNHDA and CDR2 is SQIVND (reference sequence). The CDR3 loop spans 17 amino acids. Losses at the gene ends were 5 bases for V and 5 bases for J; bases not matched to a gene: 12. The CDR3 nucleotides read TGTGCCAGTAGTCCCGGGACAGGGGGCGAGGTGGTGACTGAAGCTTTCTTT. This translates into CASSPGTGGEVVTEAFF.

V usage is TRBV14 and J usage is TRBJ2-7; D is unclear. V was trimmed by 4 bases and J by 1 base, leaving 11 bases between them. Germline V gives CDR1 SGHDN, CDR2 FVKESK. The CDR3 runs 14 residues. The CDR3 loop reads CASSPLEVSYEQYF. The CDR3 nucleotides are TGTGCCAGCAGCCCTCTCGAGGTGTCCTACGAGCAGTACTTC. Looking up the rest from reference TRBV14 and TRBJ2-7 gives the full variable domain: EAGVTQFPSHSVIEKGQTVTLRCDPISGHDNLYWYRRVMGKEIKFLLHFVKESKQDESGMPNNRFLAERTGGTYSTLKVQPAELEDSGVYFCASSPLEVSYEQYFGPGTRLTVT.